This T cell receptor beta chain derives from a study of T cells in localized non-small cell lung cancer. Libraries were prepared by immunoSEQ multiplex PCR; TCRdb keeps only in-frame clonotypes and omits some of them. The sample yields fewer than 50,000 clones, approximately 80% seen once. General observations from the study: Elevated blood T cell density was associated with longer overall survival. Uninvolved adjacent lung showed higher T cell clonality than tumor.

The CDR3 totals 15 residues. V was clipped by 2 bases and J by 5 bases; unmatched bases: 5. The germline gives CDR1 SGHNT, CDR2 YYREEE (reference sequence). For this clone: Its antigen is unknown.

The J gene is TRBJ2-1, the V gene TRBV5-4; the match to TRBD2 covers 9 bases. The sequence came from a man aged 40-75 years with stage II lung adenocarcinoma. The input for sequencing was PBMCs, taken before any cancer treatment. The chain's CDR3 is CASSLAGGMNNEQFF. DNA of the CDR3: TGTGCCAGCAGCTTAGCGGGAGGAATGAACAATGAGCAGTTCTTC. The entire variable domain, with the rest obtained from reference TRBV5-4 and TRBJ2-1, is as follows: ETGVTQSPTHLIKTRGQQVTLRCSSQSGHNTVSWYQQALGQGPQFIFQYYREEENGRGNFPPRFSGLQFPNYSSELNVNALELDDSALYLCASSLAGGMNNEQFFGPGTRLTVL.